Each of the 20 T cell receptor beta chains below was sequenced from the same sample in a study of blood T cell repertoires in COVID-19. Data came from immunoSEQ multiplex PCR; TCRdb stores just in-frame clones and leaves some out. The data hold 90,000 to 120,000 clones, with 85% to 90% observed a single time. Sequences were obtained from peripheral blood. The receptors shown here come from a human donor in a cohort sampled during active COVID-19.

The rearrangement uses TRBV29-1 and TRBJ2-5; TRBD1 is a possible D gene (5 bases). Germline values: CDR1 SQVTM, CDR2 ANQGSEA. The CDR3 is 14 amino acids. The V and J ends lost 4 bases and 4 bases respectively, with 16 bases between them. The CDR3 sequence: CSVVGQGRRETQYF. CDR3 nucleotides: TGCAGCGTTGTGGGGCAGGGTCGCCGAGAGACCCAGTACTTC.

This rearrangement joins TRBV19 to TRBJ2-3; 8 bases line up with TRBD2. J lost 8 bases, V lost 3 bases, and 22 bases had no gene match. The V gene's germline CDR1 is LNHDA and CDR2 SQIVND (reference sequence). The CDR3 has 19 residues. CDR3 coding DNA: TGTGCCAGTAGTATCGGTTGGCGGGGGGCCTTTGAGGTTGGTGGTACGCAGTATTTT. This codes for CASSIGWRGAFEVGGTQYF.

The rearrangement links TRBV11-2 to TRBJ2-3; 12 positions agree with TRBD2. There are 15 residues in the CDR3. CDR1 and CDR2 (germline): SGHAT, FQNNGV. V was clipped by 4 bases and J by 4 bases; unmatched bases: 3. The CDR3 nucleotides read TGTGCCAGCAGCTCGACTAGCGGGGGAGCAGATACGCAGTATTTT. Translated: CASSSTSGGADTQYF.

The V and J genes are TRBV29-1 and TRBJ2-3, with a possible D match to TRBD2 (6 bases). Trimming shortened V by 2 bases and J by 3 bases, and 15 bases separated the two germline ends. The germline CDR1 and CDR2 sequences are SQVTM and ANQGSEA. The CDR3 totals 15 residues. The CDR3 DNA reads as TGCAGCGTTGAAATGCGGGGTCTTCCAACAGATACGCAGTATTTT. It is translated as CSVEMRGLPTDTQYF.

This chain connects TRBV28 to TRBJ2-1, with 7 bases that match TRBD2. The junction had 11 bases not matched to a gene; V was cut back by 3 bases and J by 12 bases. Germline V CDR1 and CDR2: MDHEN, SYDVKM. This CDR3 comprises 14 residues. The CDR3 reads CASSLRKRDSPQFF. CDR3 coding DNA: TGTGCCAGCAGTTTGCGAAAGCGGGATTCCCCGCAGTTCTTC.

This clone was observed a single time. J is TRBJ1-2 and V is TRBV11-2; 11 bases map to TRBD1. Looked up from germline, CDR1 is SGHAT and CDR2 is FQNNGV. This CDR3 spans 15 amino acids. V lost 5 bases and J lost 4; bases outside the gene matches: 6. The CDR3 nucleotides read TGTGCCAGCAGCCAAGAGGGACAGGGGGTCTATGGCTACACCTTC. This translates into CASSQEGQGVYGYTF.

The V and J genes are TRBV30 and TRBJ2-7, with D tentatively TRBD2 (5 bases). The CDR3 has 14 residues. With 2 bases removed from V and 2 bases from J, the gap between germline ends came to 13 bases. CDR1 and CDR2 from the germline V gene are GTSNPN and SVGIG (reference sequence). In DNA, the CDR3 is TGTGCCTGGAGTCCGACCGGGGTTCCCTACGAGCAGTACTTC. Translation: CAWSPTGVPYEQYF.

The J gene is TRBJ2-2, the V gene TRBV4-3; possible D gene TRBD1, 5 bases. Germline CDR1 reads LGHNA; CDR2 reads YSLEER. The CDR3 spans 18 residues. V gave up 0 bases and J gave up 3 bases, with 17 bases separating them. The CDR3: CASSQEVEPAGHTGELFF. As DNA, the CDR3 is TGCGCCAGCAGCCAAGAGGTTGAGCCGGCAGGGCACACCGGGGAGCTGTTTTTT.

The chain employs TRBV9 and TRBJ1-4, with TRBD1 matching 7 bases. The CDR3 runs to 15 residues. Germline values: CDR1 SGDLS, CDR2 YYNGEE. V lost 3 bases, J lost 2 bases, and 4 bases stayed unmatched. The CDR3 coding sequence is TGTGCCAGCAGCGGTCTGGGACAGACTAATGAAAAACTGTTTTTT. Translation gives CASSGLGQTNEKLFF. The variable domain in full, completed from reference TRBV9 and TRBJ1-4, reads DSGVTQTPKHLITATGQRVTLRCSPRSGDLSVYWYQQSLDQGLQFLIQYYNGEERAKGNILERFSAQQFPDLHSELNLSSLELGDSALYFCASSGLGQTNEKLFFGSGTQLSVL.

The gene calls are TRBV7-4 and TRBJ1-5, with TRBD1 identical over 9 bases. Per germline, CDR1 SGHVT and CDR2 SQSDAQ. V lost 5 bases to trimming and J lost 4 bases; unmatched junction nucleotides: 9. This CDR3 comprises 16 residues. CDR3 loop: CASSPDGDRENQPQHF. CDR3 in DNA: TGTGCCAGCAGCCCAGACGGGGACAGGGAGAATCAGCCCCAGCATTTT.

This CDR3 is CASSMRRGTQYF. The CDR3 DNA reads TGTGCCAGTAGTATGCGACGGGGGACCCAGTACTTC. The chain uses TRBV19 and TRBJ2-5, with a possible D match to TRBD2 (5 bases). The V gene lost 3 bases and the J gene lost 7 bases, with 9 bases spanning the gap. CDR1 is LNHDA, CDR2 SQIVND, per germline (reference sequence). CDR3 size: 12 residues. Supplemented by reference TRBV19 and TRBJ2-5, the full variable domain reads DGGITQSPKYLFRKEGQNVTLSCEQNLNHDAMYWYRQDPGQGLRLIYYSQIVNDFQKGDIAEGYSVSREKKESFPLTVTSAQKNPTAFYLCASSMRRGTQYFGPGTRLLVL.

The chain couples TRBV30 to TRBJ1-4; the D is unclear. V was pared by 0 bases and J by 0 bases, with 17 bases between. Germline V gene lookup returns CDR1 GTSNPN and CDR2 SVGIG (reference sequence). The CDR3 spans 18 residues. The CDR3 DNA sequence: TGTGCCTGGAGTGTACTTCGGATTACGGGTACAACTAATGAAAAACTGTTTTTT. Its protein product is CAWSVLRITGTTNEKLFF.

The gene calls are TRBV7-9 and TRBJ1-1; D remains unclear. Germline lookup yields CDR1 SEHNR and CDR2 FQNEAQ (reference sequence). The CDR3 has 12 amino acids. With 5 bases removed from V and 1 base from J, the gap between germline ends came to 5 bases. The CDR3 region has the DNA TGTGCCAGCAGCGAGGGGAACACTGAAGCTTTCTTT. It codes for CASSEGNTEAFF.

The chain's CDR3 is CASSVGRGGTDTQYF. The CDR3 DNA is TGTGCCAGCAGCGTGGGGAGGGGAGGCACAGATACGCAGTATTTT. The rearrangement links TRBV5-6 to TRBJ2-3, with 7 positions matching TRBD2. Germline V gene lookup returns CDR1 SGHDT and CDR2 YYEEEE. There are 15 residues in the CDR3. V was pared by 4 bases and J by 1 base, with 6 bases of the junction left unmatched.

The chain couples TRBV11-3 to TRBJ2-3; the D gene is possibly TRBD1 (5 bases). The CDR3 is made up of 15 amino acids. Germline values: CDR1 SGHNT, CDR2 YENEEA. V was shortened by 5 bases and J by 2 bases, with 14 bases between the two germline ends. The CDR3 region is CASSPRREDTDTQYF. DNA of the CDR3: TGTGCCAGCAGCCCGCGCAGGGAAGACACAGATACGCAGTATTTT.

This clone occurred once. The chain combines TRBV14 with TRBJ2-7, with D possibly being TRBD2 (5 bases). V was shortened by 0 bases and J by 3 bases, with 15 bases between the two germline ends. This CDR3 is built from 16 residues. Germline lookup yields CDR1 SGHDN and CDR2 FVKESK. The CDR3 sequence: CASSQDRGGWGYEQYF. The CDR3 nucleotides read TGTGCCAGCAGCCAAGATCGCGGCGGGTGGGGCTACGAGCAGTACTTC.

The chain links TRBV9 to TRBJ1-3; 8 bases map to TRBD1. From germline, CDR1 is SGDLS and CDR2 YYNGEE. The CDR3 contains 16 residues. The junction had 10 bases not matched to a gene; V was cut back by 4 bases and J by 4 bases. The DNA for the CDR3 is TGTGCCAGCAGCATAACGACAGGGGCGTCCGGAAACACCATATATTTT. This encodes CASSITTGASGNTIYF. The entire variable domain, with the rest obtained from reference TRBV9 and TRBJ1-3, is as follows: DSGVTQTPKHLITATGQRVTLRCSPRSGDLSVYWYQQSLDQGLQFLIQYYNGEERAKGNILERFSAQQFPDLHSELNLSSLELGDSALYFCASSITTGASGNTIYFGEGSWLTVV.

This clone was seen a single time. J is TRBJ1-6 and V is TRBV7-8; perhaps TRBD1 as D (6 bases). CDR1 is SGHVS and CDR2 is FQNEAQ in the germline V gene. V shed 5 bases and J shed 7 bases, with 15 bases lying between them. This CDR3 comprises 15 residues. Here the CDR3 reads CASSGGTGTNSPLHF. CDR3 nucleotides: TGTGCCAGCAGCGGGGGAACAGGGACAAATTCACCCCTCCACTTT.

This CDR3 is CASSQTGRRNYGYTF. The CDR3 coding sequence is TGCGCCAGCAGCCAAACCGGACGGAGGAACTATGGCTACACCTTC. The chain recombines TRBV4-1 with TRBJ1-2; D gene ambiguous. The length of the CDR3 is 15 residues. Germline CDR1 and CDR2: MGHRA and YSYEKL. V lost 2 bases to trimming and J lost 2 bases, with 12 bases between them.

The table lists this clone with a count of one. DNA of the CDR3: TGCAGCGCCCGAGGGACTAGCGGGAGTATCAATGAGCAGTTCTTC. Its protein is CSARGTSGSINEQFF. The chain combines TRBV29-1 with TRBJ2-1, with TRBD2 identical over 14 bases. V lost 7 bases and J lost 6; bases outside the gene matches: 8. In germline, CDR1 is SQVTM, CDR2 ANQGSEA. The CDR3 contains 15 residues.